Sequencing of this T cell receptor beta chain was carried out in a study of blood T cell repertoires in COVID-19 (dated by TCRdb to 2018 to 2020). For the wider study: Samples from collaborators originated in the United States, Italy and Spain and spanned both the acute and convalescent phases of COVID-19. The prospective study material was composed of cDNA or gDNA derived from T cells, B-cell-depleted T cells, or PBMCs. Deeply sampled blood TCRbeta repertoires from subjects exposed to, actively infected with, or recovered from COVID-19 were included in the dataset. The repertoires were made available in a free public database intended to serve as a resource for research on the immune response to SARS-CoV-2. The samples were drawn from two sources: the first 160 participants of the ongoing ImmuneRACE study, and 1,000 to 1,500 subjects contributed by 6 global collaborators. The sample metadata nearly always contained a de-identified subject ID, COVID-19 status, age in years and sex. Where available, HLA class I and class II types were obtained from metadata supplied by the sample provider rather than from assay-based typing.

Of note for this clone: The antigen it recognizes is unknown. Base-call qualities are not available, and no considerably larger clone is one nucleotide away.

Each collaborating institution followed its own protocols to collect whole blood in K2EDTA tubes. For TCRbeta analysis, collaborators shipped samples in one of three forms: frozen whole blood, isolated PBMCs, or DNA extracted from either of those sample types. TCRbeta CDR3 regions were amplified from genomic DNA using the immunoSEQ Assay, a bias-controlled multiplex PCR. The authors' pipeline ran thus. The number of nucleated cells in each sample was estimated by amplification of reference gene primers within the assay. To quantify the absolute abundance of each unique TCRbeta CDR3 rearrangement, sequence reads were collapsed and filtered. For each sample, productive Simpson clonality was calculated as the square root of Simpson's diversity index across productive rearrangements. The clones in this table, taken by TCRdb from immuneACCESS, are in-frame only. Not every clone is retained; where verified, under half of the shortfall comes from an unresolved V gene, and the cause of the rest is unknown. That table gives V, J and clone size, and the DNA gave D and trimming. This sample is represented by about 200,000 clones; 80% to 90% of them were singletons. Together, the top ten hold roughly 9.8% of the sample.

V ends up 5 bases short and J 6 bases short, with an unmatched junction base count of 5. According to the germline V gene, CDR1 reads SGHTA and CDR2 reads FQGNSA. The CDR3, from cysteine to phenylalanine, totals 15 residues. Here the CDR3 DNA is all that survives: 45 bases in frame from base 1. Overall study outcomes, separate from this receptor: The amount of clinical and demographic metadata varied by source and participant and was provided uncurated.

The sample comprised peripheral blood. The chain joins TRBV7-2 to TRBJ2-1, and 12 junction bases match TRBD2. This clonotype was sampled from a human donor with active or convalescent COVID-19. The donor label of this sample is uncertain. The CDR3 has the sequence CASSTSGRLLNEQFF. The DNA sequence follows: TGTGCCAGCAGCACTAGCGGGAGGCTCCTCAATGAGCAGTTCTTC.